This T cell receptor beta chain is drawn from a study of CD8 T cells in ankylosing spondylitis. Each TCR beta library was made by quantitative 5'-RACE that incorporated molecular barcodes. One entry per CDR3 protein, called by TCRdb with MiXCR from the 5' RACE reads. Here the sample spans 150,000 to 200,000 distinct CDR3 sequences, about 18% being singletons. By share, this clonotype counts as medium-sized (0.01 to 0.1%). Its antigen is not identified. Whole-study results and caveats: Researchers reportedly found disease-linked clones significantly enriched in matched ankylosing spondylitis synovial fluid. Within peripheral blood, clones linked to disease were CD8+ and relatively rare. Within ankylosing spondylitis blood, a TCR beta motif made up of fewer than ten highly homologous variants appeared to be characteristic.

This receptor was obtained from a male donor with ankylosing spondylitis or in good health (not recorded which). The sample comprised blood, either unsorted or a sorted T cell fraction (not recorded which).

The DNA for the CDR3 is TGCAGTGCACGGAACGTAGCGGGAGTAGCAGATACGCAGTATTTT. Protein: CSARNVAGVADTQYF. The rearrangement uses TRBV20-1 and TRBJ2-3, with 9 nucleotides matching TRBD2. The V gene end was trimmed by 6 bases and the J gene end by 4 bases; junction bases not matched to a gene: 11. The germline gives CDR1 DFQATT, CDR2 SNEGSKA (reference sequence). The CDR3 is made up of 15 amino acids.